This is a list of T cell receptor beta chains from one sample in a study of regulatory T cells in long-lasting Graves disease. TCRdb called the multiplex PCR reads again in MiXCR, with one record for every CDR3 protein. The sample lists 440,000 or so distinct CDR3 sequences, under 15% seen once, with 16% in the top ten. Another study also made use of these data, one on T cells in Graves' hyperthyroidism and ophthalmopathy.

This sample comprised peripheral blood mononuclear cells (PBMCs), obtained at new diagnosis, from a patient treated with antithyroid drugs. The source is a woman aged 25-40 years with Graves disease. The CDR3 runs from the conserved cysteine through the conserved F or W. The order of the fields is CDR3 length, V gene, J gene, CDR3 protein.

len: 15; v_gene: TRBV12-5; j_gene: TRBJ2-3; CDR3aa: CASGLPLAGPDTQYF
len: 12; v_gene: TRBV25-1; j_gene: TRBJ1-3; CDR3aa: CASISSGNTIYF
len: 12; v_gene: TRBV6-2/TRBV6-3; j_gene: TRBJ2-1; CDR3aa: CASSCSIAGVVF
len: 15; v_gene: TRBV20-1; j_gene: TRBJ2-7; CDR3aa: CSAPLGEASSYEQYF
len: 14; v_gene: TRBV5-5; j_gene: TRBJ1-2; CDR3aa: CASSGDGGNYGYTF
len: 14; v_gene: TRBV5-6; j_gene: TRBJ2-7; CDR3aa: CASSLGQGSVEQYF
len: 13; v_gene: TRBV3-1; j_gene: TRBJ2-7; CDR3aa: CASSEAEAYEQYF
len: 14; v_gene: TRBV27; j_gene: TRBJ2-1; CDR3aa: CASSLAREYNEQSF
len: 12; v_gene: TRBV29-1; j_gene: TRBJ2-5; CDR3aa: CSVDSGSETQYF
len: 15; v_gene: TRBV19; j_gene: TRBJ2-2; CDR3aa: CASSIRTVGTGELFF
len: 15; v_gene: TRBV7-3; j_gene: TRBJ2-3; CDR3aa: CASSPGQGGSDTQYF
len: 14; v_gene: TRBV29-1; j_gene: TRBJ2-3; CDR3aa: CSVEAGSVGDTQYF
len: 16; v_gene: TRBV10-2; j_gene: TRBJ2-7; CDR3aa: CASRGLAGDSLYEQYF
len: 13; v_gene: TRBV27; j_gene: TRBJ1-5; CDR3aa: CASGWGSNQPQHF
len: 15; v_gene: TRBV20-1; j_gene: TRBJ2-2; CDR3aa: CSASGLAGGPGELFF
len: 15; v_gene: TRBV30; j_gene: TRBJ1-2; CDR3aa: CAWRDTAQAYYGYTF
len: 13; v_gene: TRBV12-3/TRBV12-4; j_gene: TRBJ2-7; CDR3aa: CASTAGGTYEQYF
len: 16; v_gene: TRBV7-9; j_gene: TRBJ1-4; CDR3aa: CASSLGQAPTNEKLFF
len: 15; v_gene: TRBV10-1; j_gene: TRBJ2-3; CDR3aa: CASSETTGAGDTQYF
len: 15; v_gene: TRBV15; j_gene: TRBJ1-2; CDR3aa: CATSRDQEYNYGYTF
len: 15; v_gene: TRBV5-1; j_gene: TRBJ2-1; CDR3aa: CASSLARRVYNEQFF
len: 15; v_gene: TRBV29-1; j_gene: TRBJ2-1; CDR3aa: CSVEDLLRELDEQFF
len: 15; v_gene: TRBV9; j_gene: TRBJ2-1; CDR3aa: CASSADSGGPNEQFF
len: 14; v_gene: TRBV14; j_gene: TRBJ2-7; CDR3aa: CASSQVAKDYEQYF
len: 16; v_gene: TRBV19; j_gene: TRBJ2-6; CDR3aa: CASNIGRSSGANVLTF
len: 13; v_gene: TRBV19; j_gene: TRBJ1-2; CDR3aa: CASSIGLRARYTF
len: 18; v_gene: TRBV19; j_gene: TRBJ2-7; CDR3aa: CASSIGTVLNGRSYEQYF
len: 16; v_gene: TRBV7-9; j_gene: TRBJ2-5; CDR3aa: CASSFRGTGTQETQYF
len: 20; v_gene: TRBV10-3; j_gene: TRBJ1-5; CDR3aa: CAATLSRTGKYAYSNQPQHF
len: 15; v_gene: TRBV5-1; j_gene: TRBJ1-1; CDR3aa: CASSVGTGWNTEAFF
len: 13; v_gene: TRBV18; j_gene: TRBJ1-4; CDR3aa: CAIRREGNEKLFF
len: 14; v_gene: TRBV12-3/TRBV12-4; j_gene: TRBJ1-1; CDR3aa: CASSQGTAVTEAFF
len: 13; v_gene: TRBV14; j_gene: TRBJ1-1; CDR3aa: CASSQDGRIEAFF
len: 16; v_gene: TRBV11-1; j_gene: TRBJ1-2; CDR3aa: CASSSVPGQGNYGYTF
len: 17; v_gene: TRBV27; j_gene: TRBJ2-3; CDR3aa: CASSLSMTGTLTDTQYF
len: 16; v_gene: TRBV7-9; j_gene: TRBJ2-6; CDR3aa: CASSLPGSSGANVLTF
len: 13; v_gene: TRBV27; j_gene: TRBJ1-5; CDR3aa: CASSLMWNQPQHF
len: 15; v_gene: TRBV2; j_gene: TRBJ2-2; CDR3aa: CASSAQGTGTGELFF
len: 16; v_gene: TRBV28; j_gene: TRBJ1-1; CDR3aa: CATTPLWAVGNTEAFF
len: 13; v_gene: TRBV7-3; j_gene: TRBJ2-5; CDR3aa: CASSLSGQETQYF
len: 14; v_gene: TRBV11-3; j_gene: TRBJ1-4; CDR3aa: CASSSQEDNEKLFF
len: 18; v_gene: TRBV19; j_gene: TRBJ2-1; CDR3aa: CASSIGVGREGRYNEQFF
len: 15; v_gene: TRBV2; j_gene: TRBJ2-7; CDR3aa: CASSESGGTQYEQYF
len: 15; v_gene: TRBV6-1; j_gene: TRBJ2-1; CDR3aa: CASSRALSSYNEQFF
len: 16; v_gene: TRBV7-2; j_gene: TRBJ2-5; CDR3aa: CASSLSGTRTVETQYF
len: 16; v_gene: TRBV12-3/TRBV12-4; j_gene: TRBJ2-3; CDR3aa: CASRASGRKSTDTQYF
len: 15; v_gene: TRBV6-1; j_gene: TRBJ2-1; CDR3aa: CASRLQGGAYNEQFF
len: 14; v_gene: TRBV14; j_gene: TRBJ1-2; CDR3aa: CASSQVSGGNGYTF
len: 14; v_gene: TRBV28; j_gene: TRBJ2-6; CDR3aa: CASSYRGGANVLTF
len: 14; v_gene: TRBV6-1; j_gene: TRBJ1-2; CDR3aa: CASYALRGDYGYTF
len: 14; v_gene: TRBV9; j_gene: TRBJ2-7; CDR3aa: CASSPRGSRYEQYF